This T cell receptor (beta chain) was identified in a study of radiotherapy plus CTLA-4 blockade in lung cancer. On the study more broadly: In roughly 17% of patients, objective responses were seen; 31% had disease control.

On this clone itself: The antigen remains unidentified.

The method was immunoSEQ multiplex PCR; TCRdb's version includes in-frame clones alone and lacks a portion of them. The repertoire consists of approximately 76,000 clones, with roughly 79% occurring once and the leading ten covering approximately 4%. V was clipped by 3 bases and J by 6 bases, with 18 bases between them. The CDR3 is 16 amino acids. The V gene's germline CDR1 is SGHNT and CDR2 YYREEE (reference sequence). Whole-study findings and limits: Radiotherapy with ipilimumab was followed by blood expansion of tumor-derived clones.

This clonotype was sampled from a human donor with non-small cell lung cancer who had a partial response to radiotherapy plus ipilimumab. Some clones in this sample may be carry-over from other donors' samples. Sequencing used peripheral blood, obtained from a patient treated with radiotherapy plus ipilimumab. V and J are TRBV5-4 and TRBJ2-2; perhaps TRBD1 as D (6 bases). The CDR3 DNA is TGTGCCAGCAGCTCTGGGGGACAAGCTGGTTCCGGGGAGCTGTTTTTT. It encodes CASSSGGQAGSGELFF.